This TCR beta chain was captured by sequencing in a study of blood T cells in healthy people across ages. As for the study in general: Per two T cells, about one barcoded beta molecule was captured through template switching. Study observations and caveats: Both naive CD4+ cell counts and diversity were greater in long-lived donors than in aged donors. It was held that diversity estimates obtained from one million T cells represented underestimates.

This clonotype has a count of ten or more. Its antigen is undetermined. Germline V gives CDR1 SQVTM, CDR2 ANQGSEA. The CDR3 contains 11 residues. V lost 0 bases, J lost 5 bases, and 5 bases lay in between. Through a sample-barcoded 5' primer and a J-beta primer mix, a second PCR was run for roughly 7 to 11 cycles. MiXCR was run by TCRdb on the 5' RACE reads, yielding one entry per CDR3 protein. This table has approximately 1.5 million distinct CDR3 sequences, roughly two fifths appearing once. This chain connects TRBV29-1 to TRBJ2-7; no definite D call. Input material: blood. This TCR was sampled from a woman younger than 30 in good health. The CDR3 region is CSVEEENEQYF. In nucleotides, the CDR3 is TGCAGCGTTGAAGAAGAGAACGAGCAGTACTTC.